This record concerns one T cell receptor (beta chain) sequence. Its antigen remains unknown. The data were produced by immunoSEQ multiplex PCR, yet TCRdb's version contains in-frame clones alone and is incomplete. The sample yields roughly 82,000 clones, 85% to 95% seen once. The CDR3 has 17 amino acids. Trimming removed 0 bases at V and 2 bases at J, with 16 bases between. CDR1 is PRHDT, CDR2 FYEKMQ, per germline (reference sequence). The data stem from a study of cytomegalovirus exposure and HLA in healthy donors. From the roughly 120-subject validation cohort, which was separate from the roughly 670-subject first cohort, the donors were drawn. Study outcomes and limitations: Reportedly, cytomegalovirus status was diagnosed with high sensitivity and specificity. In the 120 or so validation repertoires, just under 95% of cluster scores exceeded 0, per a later analysis. The authors confirmed in vitro that a few CMV-associated chains were specific for CMV antigens.

This receptor was taken from a man aged 18 to 35 in good health and CMV-seronegative. The source material was PBMCs. This rearrangement joins TRBV13 to TRBJ1-2; D is possibly TRBD1 (5 bases). The CDR3 sequence: CASSLGPLGAQNYGYTF. CDR3 sequence (DNA): TGTGCCAGCAGCTTAGGCCCCCTAGGGGCGCAGAACTATGGCTACACCTTC. Complete variable domain (other parts from reference TRBV13 and TRBJ1-2): AAGVIQSPRHLIKEKRETATLKCYPIPRHDTVYWYQQGPGQDPQFLISFYEKMQSDKGSIPDRFSAQQFSDYHSELNMSSLELGDSALYFCASSLGPLGAQNYGYTFGSGTRLTVV.